Each of the 7 T cell receptor beta chains below was sequenced from the same sample in a study of blood T cell repertoires in COVID-19. Using immunoSEQ multiplex PCR, the repertoire was profiled, and TCRdb retains in-frame clones only, with some absent. The table includes 150,000 to 200,000 clones, approximately 83% detected once. Sequencing input: PBMCs or T cells enriched from blood (not recorded which). The receptor set was obtained from a man in his 70s who had been exposed to COVID-19.

A remark on this clone: The sample holds other DNA sequences that translate to the same CDR3. This chain uses TRBV6-2 or TRBV6-3 with TRBJ2-4; D call uncertain. The germline V and J ends were trimmed by 3 bases and 0 bases, with 6 bases remaining between them. Germline-derived CDR1 and CDR2 are MNHEY and SVGEGT. CDR3 size: 14 residues. The DNA of the CDR3 is TGTGCCAGCAGTTATGGGCTAGCCAAAAACATTCAGTACTTC. Amino acids: CASSYGLAKNIQYF.

This chain joins TRBV7-2 and TRBJ1-1, with a weak D call TRBD1 (6 bases). Trimming stripped 3 bases from V and 1 base from J, with 12 bases between. This CDR3 is 15 amino acids long. Germline V gives CDR1 SGHTA, CDR2 FQGNSA. The CDR3 is CASSFSDRPNTEAFF. As DNA, the CDR3 is TGTGCCAGCAGCTTTTCAGACAGGCCGAACACTGAAGCTTTCTTT.

The chain uses TRBV19 and TRBJ2-3; D gene ambiguous. The V gene's germline CDR1 is LNHDA and CDR2 SQIVND (reference sequence). V gave up 3 bases and J gave up 7 bases, with 20 bases separating them. CDR3 length: 16 amino acids. The CDR3 protein is CASSMARPGVLNTQYF. Written as DNA, the CDR3 is TGTGCCAGTAGTATGGCAAGGCCCGGAGTCCTCAATACGCAGTATTTT.

This clone was found once. The V gene is TRBV10-1, the J gene TRBJ2-7, with TRBD2 as a possible D gene (6 bases). Per germline, CDR1 WNHNN and CDR2 SYGVQD (reference sequence). Trimming took 2 bases from V and 0 from J, leaving 8 bases between them. The CDR3 consists of 14 residues. CDR3 DNA sequence: TGCGCCAGCAGTGAGAGGAGGGGCTCCTACGAGCAGTACTTC. It specifies CASSERRGSYEQYF.

The chain links TRBV18 to TRBJ1-3; D not certain. CDR3 length equals 15 residues. CDR1 and CDR2 from the germline V gene are KGHSH and LQKENI. Trimming shortened V by 0 bases and J by 1 base, and 7 bases separated the two germline ends. The CDR3, as DNA: TGTGCCAGCTCACCACCGATCGCGTCTGGAAACACCATATATTTT. This sequence encodes CASSPPIASGNTIYF.

This sequence joins TRBV3-1 (or the pseudogene TRBV3-2) and TRBJ2-3; 10 bases align to TRBD2. The germline V gene has CDR1 LGHDT and CDR2 YNNKEL (reference sequence). The CDR3 length is 17 residues. V shed 4 bases, J shed 4 bases, and the junction held 11 bases outside the gene matches. The CDR3 region has the DNA TGTGCCAGCAGCCCCCACCTCAGCGGGGGGGCATCAGATACGCAGTATTTT. It encodes CASSPHLSGGASDTQYF.

The V gene is TRBV9, the J gene TRBJ2-1, with a possible D match to TRBD2 (6 bases). In germline, CDR1 is SGDLS, CDR2 YYNGEE. V lost 2 bases, J lost 4 bases, and 13 bases lay in between. This CDR3 comprises 15 residues. CDR3 in amino acids: CASSVSGLRYNEQFF. As DNA, the CDR3 is TGTGCCAGCAGCGTTAGCGGTTTAAGATACAATGAGCAGTTCTTC.